The clone carrying this T cell receptor beta chain was observed many times. Its antigen is undetermined. V lost 6 bases to trimming and J lost 1 base, with 6 bases between them. Germline assignment: CDR1 DFQATT and CDR2 SNEGSKA (reference sequence). The length of the CDR3 is 11 residues. The data stem from a study of Graves' ophthalmopathy and Graves' hyperthyroidism. Amplified TCR beta CDR3 regions were obtained using RNA transcripts as template. After a first-round RT-PCR with HTBI primers, a second-round multiplex PCR was run. TCRdb processed the multiplex PCR reads anew with MiXCR; each CDR3 protein has one entry. The sample has about 660,000 distinct CDR3 sequences; about 38% are singletons. Broader study findings: Most thyroid clonotypes with frequency above 0.001 were detected in blood too.

This clonotype was obtained from an adult man with Graves' ophthalmopathy. This chain connects TRBV20-1 to TRBJ2-5; D perhaps matches TRBD1 (5 bases). The sample comprised peripheral blood. Here the CDR3 reads CSATAQETQYF. CDR3 sequence (DNA): TGCAGTGCGACAGCCCAAGAGACCCAGTACTTC.